This TCR beta chain was obtained from a study of T cell repertoires in cytomegalovirus infection. Findings of the study overall: Identification of carriers of CMV plus the relevant HLA was achieved through cumulative public TCR beta family frequency. What dominated the ex vivo response were HLA-C-restricted CMV-specific TCR beta clonotypes.

Each CDR3 protein is one row after TCRdb ran MiXCR on the reads. The sample gives about a million distinct CDR3 sequences, 31% of which show up once; about an eighth is in the top ten. This clonotype was observed a few times. Its antigen is still unknown. Per germline, CDR1 DFQATT and CDR2 SNEGSKA (reference sequence). The CDR3 is made up of 15 amino acids. Losses at the gene ends were 3 bases for V and 4 bases for J; bases not matched to a gene: 6. The TCR sequence derives from a human donor in good health (CMV status not recorded). Some clones in this sample may be carry-over from other donors' samples. This chain joins TRBV20-1 and TRBJ1-1; TRBD1 agrees at 12 bases. This specimen was cultured CD8+ T cells from PBMCs, taken from culture after CMV antigen stimulation. The chain's CDR3 is CSARGDRGLVTEAFF. CDR3 sequence (DNA): TGCAGTGCTAGGGGGGACAGGGGGCTTGTCACTGAAGCTTTCTTT.